Detailed here is one T cell receptor beta chain. This clone was counted between two and nine times. The antigen it binds to is not known. No much larger clone is present one base from it, and per-base qualities are unavailable. For sequencing of the TCRbeta CDR3 region, genomic DNA was extracted from the sorted cells. TCRbeta CDR3 regions were sequenced using the immunoSEQ Assay. TCRdb stores this immuneACCESS table with in-frame sequences only. Part of the clones is absent; in the studies checked, under half of the shortfall reflects unresolved V genes, and no reason is known for the rest. The sample has 65,000 to 100,000 clones on record, 80% to 95% of them singletons. The ten largest clones capture 0.33% of the sample. This sample is drawn from a study of OX40 agonist ivuxolimab in advanced cancers. Broadly, across the study: Ivuxolimab was an agonistic, fully human IgG2 monoclonal antibody directed against OX40 (CD134), a costimulatory receptor. Intravenous ivuxolimab was administered to patients every 2 weeks at six dose levels: 0.01, 0.1, 0.3, 1.5, 3 and 10 mg/kg. Of the approximately 50 patients in dose escalation, some 19 had hepatocellular carcinoma, some 15 had melanoma, 9 had renal cell carcinoma and 9 had head and neck cancer. In the dose-escalation cohort, around four fifths of patients were male, and the mean age was roughly 60 years with a range of about 20 to 80. Prior anti-PD-1, anti-PD-L1 or anti-CTLA-4 therapy was permitted, and checkpoint inhibitors had been received by less than 45% of dose-escalation patients. Partial responses were achieved by three dose-escalation patients, of whom one had hepatocellular carcinoma and two had cutaneous melanoma. Peripheral TCRbeta sequencing was intended to test whether TCR sequence diversity was altered and clonal T-cell expansion was caused by ivuxolimab. The paper reports the monotherapy dose-escalation portion (N of about 50 patients) of the phase I ivuxolimab trial.

General findings and caveats noted by the study authors: After ivuxolimab, CD8+ T cells had more expanded clones than CD4+ T cells on average. Low levels of normalized T-cell clonal expansion were also seen in some patients who did not respond. Which antigens the clonally expanded peripheral T cells were specific for was not determined. In partial responders in the 0.1-3.0 mg/kg groups, normalized peripheral clonal expansion was found to be among the lowest, especially among CD8+ T cells. Clonal expansion of both CD4+ and CD8+ blood T cells was observed from baseline to week 6 at doses 0.1 to 3.0 mg/kg.

Patients with autoimmune disease history or receiving systemic immunosuppression were excluded from the trial. Peripheral blood for TCR sequencing was collected from all dose cohorts at baseline, on cycle 4 day 1, and on cycle 7 day 1. The samples were drawn from a first-in-human, open-label, multicenter phase I dose-escalation trial of ivuxolimab. Adults with locally advanced or metastatic melanoma, renal cell carcinoma, hepatocellular carcinoma or head and neck squamous cell carcinoma were enrolled in the trial. Before TCR sequencing, CD4+ T cells and CD8+ T cells from peripheral blood were sorted into separate populations. The material sequenced was CD4+ or CD8+ T cells sorted from blood, taken in a trial of the OX40 agonist ivuxolimab. The source is an adult with an advanced solid tumor such as melanoma, head and neck, liver or kidney cancer.

DNA sequence: TGTGCCAGCAGCTTATCGCGGAATTCTGGAAACACCATATATTTT. Its amino acids are CASSLSRNSGNTIYF. The rearrangement combines TRBV7-8 with TRBJ1-3; confidence is insufficient to name the D gene. V sheds 2 bases and J sheds 1 base, leaving 9 bases between their ends. The CDR3, from cysteine to phenylalanine, totals 15 residues. This entry keeps only the CDR3 DNA: 45 bases, framed from base 1. CDR1 SGHVS and CDR2 FQNEAQ are derived from the germline V gene.